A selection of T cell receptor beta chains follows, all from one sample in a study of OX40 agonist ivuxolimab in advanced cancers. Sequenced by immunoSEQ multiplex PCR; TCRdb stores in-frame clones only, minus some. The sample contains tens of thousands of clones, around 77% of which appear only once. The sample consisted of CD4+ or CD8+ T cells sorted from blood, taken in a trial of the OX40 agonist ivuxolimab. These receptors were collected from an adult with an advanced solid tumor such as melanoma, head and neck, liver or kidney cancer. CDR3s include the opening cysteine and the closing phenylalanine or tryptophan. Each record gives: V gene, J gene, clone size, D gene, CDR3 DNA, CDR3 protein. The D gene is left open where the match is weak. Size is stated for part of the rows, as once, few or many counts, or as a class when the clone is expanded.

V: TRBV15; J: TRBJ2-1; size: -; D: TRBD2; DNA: TGTGCCACCAGGGGAGCGGGAGAACGAAATGAGCAGTTCTTC; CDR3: CATRGAGERNEQFF
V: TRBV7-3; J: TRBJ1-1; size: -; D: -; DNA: TGTGCCAGCAGCTTAGATGTGGGATCCAGTGAAGCTTTCTTT; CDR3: CASSLDVGSSEAFF
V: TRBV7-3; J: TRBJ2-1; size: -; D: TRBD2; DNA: TGTGCCAGCAGCTCCGGGAGCGGGATTCCCCTCAATGAGCAGTTCTTC; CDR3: CASSSGSGIPLNEQFF
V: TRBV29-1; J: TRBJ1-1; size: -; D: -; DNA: TGCAGCGTTGTAGGGGTGGGGTACACTGAAGCTTTCTTT; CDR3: CSVVGVGYTEAFF
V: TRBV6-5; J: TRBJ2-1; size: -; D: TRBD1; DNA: TGTGCCAGCAGTTGGAAGGGACAGCTACCATACAATGAGCAGTTCTTC; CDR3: CASSWKGQLPYNEQFF
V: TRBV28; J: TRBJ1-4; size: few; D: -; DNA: TGTGCCAGCCAGACAGTCCCTAATGAAAAACTGTTTTTT; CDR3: CASQTVPNEKLFF
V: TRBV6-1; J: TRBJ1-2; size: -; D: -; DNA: TGTGCCAGCAGTGAATCCGGGACCTATGGCTACACCTTC; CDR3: CASSESGTYGYTF
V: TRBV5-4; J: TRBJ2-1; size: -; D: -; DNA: TGTGCCAGCAGCCCGGGCCCGGGTGACAATGAGCAGTTCTTC; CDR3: CASSPGPGDNEQFF
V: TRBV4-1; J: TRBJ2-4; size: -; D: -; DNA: TGCGCCAGCAGCCAAGGTCCAGGGAGGAGGAACATTCAGTACTTC; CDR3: CASSQGPGRRNIQYF
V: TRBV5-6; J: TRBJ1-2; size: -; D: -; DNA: TGTGCCAGCAGCTTAGGGCAGCTGGGAACATATGGCTACACCTTC; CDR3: CASSLGQLGTYGYTF
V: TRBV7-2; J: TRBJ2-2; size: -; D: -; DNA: TGTGCCAGCAGCTTAGGACAGTGGGCAGGGGAGCTGTTTTTT; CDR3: CASSLGQWAGELFF
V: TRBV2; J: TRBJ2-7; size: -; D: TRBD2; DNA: TGTGCCAGCAGTGGACTAGCGGGGGTCTACGAGCAGTACTTC; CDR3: CASSGLAGVYEQYF
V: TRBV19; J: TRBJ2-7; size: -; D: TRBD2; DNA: TGTGCCAGTAGGTTGGCGGGAGGATACGAGCAGTACTTC; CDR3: CASRLAGGYEQYF
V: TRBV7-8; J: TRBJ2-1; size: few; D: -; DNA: TGTGCCAGCCGAATGACAGGGACTAACAATGAGCAGTTCTTC; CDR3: CASRMTGTNNEQFF
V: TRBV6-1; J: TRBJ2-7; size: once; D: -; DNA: TGTGCCAGCAGCCCAACCCGCGTCTACGAGCAGTACTTC; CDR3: CASSPTRVYEQYF
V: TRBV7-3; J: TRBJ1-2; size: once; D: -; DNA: TGTGCCAGCAGCGAAACAGGGAGAACTAACTATGGCTACACCTTC; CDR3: CASSETGRTNYGYTF
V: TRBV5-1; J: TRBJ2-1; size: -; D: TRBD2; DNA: TGCGCCAGCAGGGCGCCGGGACTAGCGGGAGAGAGTGAGCAGTTCTTC; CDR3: CASRAPGLAGESEQFF
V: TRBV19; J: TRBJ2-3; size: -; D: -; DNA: TGTGCCAGTAGTATTGTTGGGACCACAGATACGCAGTATTTT; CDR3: CASSIVGTTDTQYF
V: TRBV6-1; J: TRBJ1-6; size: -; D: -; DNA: TGTGCCAGCACCGAATTCACCCAGAATTCGCCCCTCCACTTT; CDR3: CASTEFTQNSPLHF
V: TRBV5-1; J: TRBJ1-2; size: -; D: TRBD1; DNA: TGCGCCAGCAGACCCGGACAGGGTTCAATCGGCTATGGCTACACCTTC; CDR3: CASRPGQGSIGYGYTF
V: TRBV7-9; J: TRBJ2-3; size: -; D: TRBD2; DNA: TGTGCCAGCAGCTTAGATAGCGGGAGGGCCCAATATTTT; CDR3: CASSLDSGRAQYF
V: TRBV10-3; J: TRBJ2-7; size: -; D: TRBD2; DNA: TGTGCCACCCGGGGGGTAGCCTACGAGCAGTACTTC; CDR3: CATRGVAYEQYF
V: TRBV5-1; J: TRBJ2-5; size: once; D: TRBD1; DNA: TGCGCCAGCAGCTTCCAGGGGGCCGAGGAGACCCAGTACTTC; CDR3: CASSFQGAEETQYF
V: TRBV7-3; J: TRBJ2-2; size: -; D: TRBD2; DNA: TGTGCCAGCAGCTCTCTAGCGGGAGGGCCGAACGGGGAGCTGTTTTTT; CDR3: CASSSLAGGPNGELFF
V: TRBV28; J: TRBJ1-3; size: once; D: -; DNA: TGTGCCAGCAGTTTATGGCCGTCTGGAAACACCATATATTTT; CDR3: CASSLWPSGNTIYF
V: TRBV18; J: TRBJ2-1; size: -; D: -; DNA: TGTGCCAGCTCGCCCTACCGACTAGATCGGCCCAATGAGCAGTTCTTC; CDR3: CASSPYRLDRPNEQFF
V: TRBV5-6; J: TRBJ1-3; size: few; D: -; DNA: TGTGCCAGCAGCCTTCTCGTCGGGGGACGAGGAAACACCATATATTTT; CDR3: CASSLLVGGRGNTIYF
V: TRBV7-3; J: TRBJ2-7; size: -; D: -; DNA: TGTGCCAGCAGCTTAAGTAAAGCGACCGAGCAGTACTTC; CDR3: CASSLSKATEQYF
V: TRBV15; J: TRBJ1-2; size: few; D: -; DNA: TGTGCCACCAGCAGAGAGAAGGAAGGGGGTGGCTACACCTTC; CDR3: CATSREKEGGGYTF
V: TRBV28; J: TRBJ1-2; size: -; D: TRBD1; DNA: TGTGCCAGCAAAGTAGACGGGACAGGGGTGCGTGGCTACACCTTC; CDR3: CASKVDGTGVRGYTF
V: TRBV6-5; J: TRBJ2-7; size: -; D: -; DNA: TGTGCCAGCAGTTACTACGGGGTCATGGGGGAGCAGTACTTC; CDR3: CASSYYGVMGEQYF
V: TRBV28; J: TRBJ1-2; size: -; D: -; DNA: TGTGCCAGCACCAGGACACCTCTCGGGAGCTATGGCTACACCTTC; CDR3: CASTRTPLGSYGYTF
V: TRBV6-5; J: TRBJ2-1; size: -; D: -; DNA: TGTGCCAGCACCTCCAGGGACAATGAGCAGTTCTTC; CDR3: CASTSRDNEQFF
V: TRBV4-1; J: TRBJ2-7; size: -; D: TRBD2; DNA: TGCGCCAGCAGCCAAGACTCTAGCGGTTCTTTCTCCTACGAGCAGTACTTC; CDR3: CASSQDSSGSFSYEQYF
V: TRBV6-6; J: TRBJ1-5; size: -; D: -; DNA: TGTGCCAGCAGTTACTCCCCGCAGGGGATACAGCCCCAGCATTTT; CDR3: CASSYSPQGIQPQHF
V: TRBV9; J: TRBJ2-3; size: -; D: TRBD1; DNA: TGTGCCAGCAGCCCGACAGGGGTTGTCGCAGATACGCAGTATTTT; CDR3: CASSPTGVVADTQYF
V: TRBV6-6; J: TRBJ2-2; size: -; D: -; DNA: TGTGCCAGCAGTTACGACCCCGTAAACACCGGGGAGCTGTTTTTT; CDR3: CASSYDPVNTGELFF
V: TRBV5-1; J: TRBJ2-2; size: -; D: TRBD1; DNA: TGCGCCAGCAGCTTGGGAGGACAGGGGGCCTCCGGGGAGCTGTTTTTT; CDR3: CASSLGGQGASGELFF
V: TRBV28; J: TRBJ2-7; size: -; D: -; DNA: TGTGCCAGCAGTCCTCCCACTAGGAAGGAGTACTTC; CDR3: CASSPPTRKEYF
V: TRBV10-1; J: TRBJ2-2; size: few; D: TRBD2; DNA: TGCGCCAGCAGTGGTGACCTAGCGGGAACCGGGGAGCTGTTTTTT; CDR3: CASSGDLAGTGELFF
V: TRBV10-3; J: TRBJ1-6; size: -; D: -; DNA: TGTGCCATCAGTAAAGAGGGTAATTCACCCCTCCACTTT; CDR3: CAISKEGNSPLHF